This TCR beta chain was retrieved from a study of T cells in women clearing cervical HPV infection. Looking at the study overall: Controls' single incident HPV16 infection cleared within 12 months without precancer. For cases, blood was sampled a median around 140 days after lesion detection, interquartile range roughly 90 to 210 days. HLA type could not be excluded as a confounder. Findings and caveats of the study: Each sample's T-cell count was unknown, possibly confounding richness.

Germline assignment: CDR1 LGHNA and CDR2 YNFKEQ. The CDR3 has 19 amino acids. The J segment lost 3 bases and the V segment lost 0 bases, leaving 7 bases of the junction unmatched. Sequencing used immunoSEQ multiplex PCR; TCRdb keeps in-frame clones, though not all of them. Its table records about 36,000 clones. As regards this clone: Its specificity is unknown. The DNA ends 3 residues before the CDR3 does, and the rest of the CDR3 is filled in from the germline J gene.

The chain uses TRBV4-2 and TRBJ2-6; 11 bases match TRBD1. This sequence was found in a woman aged 18-69 years with a cervical HPV16 infection that either progressed to CIN3+ or cleared (not recorded which). The specimen was blood buffy coat. The sequenced CDR3 bases are TGTGCCAGCAGCCAAGATAGGGGGACAGGGGGAGTTGGGGCCAACGTC. Protein product: CASSQDRGTGGVGANV. The CDR3 in full is CASSQDRGTGGVGANVLTF.